The rows below give T cell receptor beta chains drawn from one sample of a study of cytomegalovirus exposure and HLA in healthy donors. The method was immunoSEQ multiplex PCR; TCRdb's version includes in-frame clones alone and lacks a portion of them. The sample comprises about 160,000 clones, over 70% of which are singletons, and about 4.3% rests with the top ten. Sample: PBMCs. The source is a man aged 30 to 39 in good health and CMV-seronegative. Each CDR3 is given with its conserved first and last residue. Fields, in order: J gene, V gene, D gene, clone size, CDR3 DNA, CDR3 protein. A D gene is named only where the DNA matches it firmly. The listing skips clone size in some rows; elsewhere it reads once, few, many or a size class.

j_call: TRBJ1-2
v_call: TRBV5-5
d_call: TRBD1
clone_size: NA
cdr3_nt: TGTGCCAGCAGACAAGTCCCGGGACAGGGGGCTGGGGGCTACACCTTC
cdr3_aa: CASRQVPGQGAGGYTF

j_call: TRBJ1-2
v_call: TRBV29-1
d_call: TRBD1
clone_size: NA
cdr3_nt: TGCAGCGTTGAAACCCTTTGGGACAGGGCAGGGGTATATGGCTACACCTTC
cdr3_aa: CSVETLWDRAGVYGYTF

j_call: TRBJ2-2
v_call: TRBV6-5
d_call: TRBD1
clone_size: NA
cdr3_nt: TGTGCCAGCAGCTACGGACAGGGAATTCCCGGGGAGCTGTTTTTT
cdr3_aa: CASSYGQGIPGELFF

j_call: TRBJ2-5
v_call: TRBV7-7
d_call: NA
clone_size: NA
cdr3_nt: TGTGCCAGCGCCATCCGGGAGACCCAGTACTTC
cdr3_aa: CASAIRETQYF

j_call: TRBJ1-1
v_call: TRBV10-3
d_call: TRBD1
clone_size: NA
cdr3_nt: TGTGCCATCAGTGACAGGGGGCTGGGGGACACTGAAGCTTTCTTT
cdr3_aa: CAISDRGLGDTEAFF

j_call: TRBJ1-2
v_call: TRBV4-2
d_call: NA
clone_size: NA
cdr3_nt: TGTGCCAGCAGCCAAGAAATTGCGGTACCCTATGGCTACACCTTC
cdr3_aa: CASSQEIAVPYGYTF

j_call: TRBJ1-1
v_call: TRBV18
d_call: NA
clone_size: NA
cdr3_nt: TGTGCCAGCTCACCAGGGCTGACGAACACTGAAGCTTTCTTT
cdr3_aa: CASSPGLTNTEAFF

j_call: TRBJ2-1
v_call: TRBV19
d_call: NA
clone_size: NA
cdr3_nt: TGTGCCAGTATAAGAGATCCCTTACTCTACAATGAGCAGTTCTTC
cdr3_aa: CASIRDPLLYNEQFF

j_call: TRBJ2-7
v_call: TRBV28
d_call: TRBD1
clone_size: NA
cdr3_nt: TGTGCCAGCAGCTTTAGCCGGACAGGGCTCTACGAGCAGTACTTC
cdr3_aa: CASSFSRTGLYEQYF

j_call: TRBJ2-7
v_call: TRBV28
d_call: NA
clone_size: NA
cdr3_nt: TGTGCCAGCTCCTTCCGGCCGGGGGACGAGCAGTACTTC
cdr3_aa: CASSFRPGDEQYF

j_call: TRBJ2-1
v_call: TRBV13
d_call: TRBD1
clone_size: few
cdr3_nt: TGTGCCAGCAGCTGGCGACAGGGGGCAAATGAGCAGTTCTTC
cdr3_aa: CASSWRQGANEQFF

j_call: TRBJ2-1
v_call: TRBV7-8
d_call: NA
clone_size: NA
cdr3_nt: TGTGCCAGCAGCCGGAAGGAGGGAACCGTCTACAATGAGCAGTTCTTC
cdr3_aa: CASSRKEGTVYNEQFF

j_call: TRBJ2-7
v_call: TRBV9
d_call: NA
clone_size: once
cdr3_nt: TGTGCCAGCAGCGTAGGTCCAAGTGGACACCCCGAAAGCGAGCAGTACTTC
cdr3_aa: CASSVGPSGHPESEQYF

j_call: TRBJ2-1
v_call: TRBV4-3
d_call: NA
clone_size: NA
cdr3_nt: TGCGCCAGCAGCCAAGAGCTGCTCGGGTTGTCCTACAATGAGCAGTTCTTC
cdr3_aa: CASSQELLGLSYNEQFF

j_call: TRBJ2-2
v_call: TRBV5-1
d_call: NA
clone_size: NA
cdr3_nt: TGCGCCAGCAGCTTGGAGGCAGGAACGAACACCGGGGAGCTGTTTTTT
cdr3_aa: CASSLEAGTNTGELFF

j_call: TRBJ2-7
v_call: TRBV28
d_call: TRBD2
clone_size: once
cdr3_nt: TGTGCCAGCAGTTTAGTGGCGGGAGGGTACGAGCAGTACTTC
cdr3_aa: CASSLVAGGYEQYF

j_call: TRBJ1-4
v_call: TRBV5-6
d_call: NA
clone_size: NA
cdr3_nt: TGTGCCAGCAGCTTCCAGGGGAATGAAAAACTGTTTTTT
cdr3_aa: CASSFQGNEKLFF

j_call: TRBJ2-4
v_call: TRBV2
d_call: TRBD2
clone_size: NA
cdr3_nt: TGTGCCAGCACGGCTAGCGGGAACTCAAACATTCAGTACTTC
cdr3_aa: CASTASGNSNIQYF

j_call: TRBJ2-7
v_call: TRBV6-5
d_call: NA
clone_size: NA
cdr3_nt: TGTGCCAGCAGTCCTACGCCTCGCTTCTACGAGCAGTACTTC
cdr3_aa: CASSPTPRFYEQYF

j_call: TRBJ2-3
v_call: TRBV6-1
d_call: TRBD1
clone_size: once
cdr3_nt: TGTGCCAGCAGTGTCGGACAGGGGGCCTCAGATACGCAGTATTTT
cdr3_aa: CASSVGQGASDTQYF